The 19 T cell receptor beta chains given below trace back to one sample, sequenced in a study of blood T cell repertoires in COVID-19. The repertoire was sequenced with immunoSEQ multiplex PCR; TCRdb's copy has only in-frame clones and lacks some. Of 200,000 to 250,000 clones listed, 80% to 90% are singletons. The specimen was peripheral blood. The source of these receptors is a woman aged 80 or over with acute or convalescent COVID-19.

The chain couples TRBV6-5 to TRBJ1-2; a weak D match, TRBD1 (5 bases). Trimming took off 7 bases at V and 3 bases at J, with 15 bases between the two ends. The CDR3 covers 14 residues. Germline CDR1 MNHEY, CDR2 SVGAGI. The CDR3 DNA reads TGTGCCAGCACGAGTTCCGGGGGGTACTATGGCTACACCTTC. Translating gives CASTSSGGYYGYTF.

The V gene is TRBV9, the J gene TRBJ1-6; 9 bases map to TRBD1. V lost 0 bases to trimming and J lost 5 bases; unmatched junction nucleotides: 6. This CDR3 is built from 17 residues. Germline assignment: CDR1 SGDLS and CDR2 YYNGEE. CDR3 amino acids: CASSVVGTGSDNSPLHF. The CDR3 DNA sequence: TGTGCCAGCAGCGTAGTGGGGACAGGGTCTGATAATTCACCCCTCCACTTT. Together with reference TRBV9 and TRBJ1-6, the CDR3 gives the full variable domain: DSGVTQTPKHLITATGQRVTLRCSPRSGDLSVYWYQQSLDQGLQFLIQYYNGEERAKGNILERFSAQQFPDLHSELNLSSLELGDSALYFCASSVVGTGSDNSPLHFGNGTRLTVT.

To note about this clone: The sample carries other DNA sequences with the same CDR3. The chain has TRBV6-5 and TRBJ1-2, with 12 nucleotides matching TRBD1. J lost 4 bases, V lost 6 bases, and 3 bases had no gene match. This CDR3 region has 14 residues. CDR1 is MNHEY, CDR2 SVGAGI, per germline. The CDR3 sequence is CASSRDRGPYGYTF. The CDR3 DNA follows: TGTGCCAGCAGCCGGGACAGGGGGCCCTATGGCTACACCTTC.

The table lists this clone with a few counts. This rearrangement joins TRBV21-1 to TRBJ2-7; the table's D call, TRBD1, was not checked against the DNA. TRBV21-1 is given as a pseudogene. The CDR3 length is 15 residues. CDR3 coding DNA: TGTGCCAGCAGCAAAGTTGTCCGCAGGGGACACGAGCAGTACTTC. This codes for CASSKVVRRGHEQYF.

This clone has just a few counts. The V and J genes are TRBV18 and TRBJ2-5; 8 nucleotides align to TRBD2. CDR3 length: 14 amino acids. Losses at the gene ends were 3 bases for V and 5 bases for J; bases not matched to a gene: 5. Germline lookup yields CDR1 KGHSH and CDR2 LQKENI. The CDR3 DNA reads TGTGCCAGCTCACCCTTACCGGGAGGGGAGACCCAGTACTTC. Protein sequence: CASSPLPGGETQYF.

The V gene is TRBV18, the J gene TRBJ2-3, with a possible D match to TRBD2 (6 bases). Trimming took 2 bases from V and 2 from J, leaving 14 bases between them. CDR3 length equals 16 residues. From germline, CDR1 is KGHSH and CDR2 LQKENI. CDR3 DNA: TGTGCCAGCTCACCAGGAGGGACGGGGGTCACAGATACGCAGTATTTT. The encoded protein is CASSPGGTGVTDTQYF.

In this sample, this clone turned up a few times. The rearrangement joins TRBV5-1 to TRBJ2-3, with TRBD1 matching over 12 bases. This CDR3 is 16 amino acids long. V shed 4 bases, J shed 2 bases, and the junction held 5 bases outside the gene matches. Germline V gives CDR1 SGHRS, CDR2 YFSETQ. The CDR3: CASSRGTGGVTDTQYF. The CDR3 DNA follows: TGCGCCAGCAGCCGAGGGACAGGGGGCGTCACAGATACGCAGTATTTT.

This clone was counted only a few times. In DNA, the CDR3 is TGTGCCAGCAGCAGAGCCTACGAGCAGTACTTC. Translating it yields CASSRAYEQYF. V and J are TRBV11-2 and TRBJ2-7; no clear D gene. In germline, CDR1 is SGHAT, CDR2 FQNNGV. The V end lost 5 bases, the J end lost 2 bases, and 4 bases lay between the germline ends. CDR3 length: 11 amino acids.

The chain employs TRBV6-5 and TRBJ1-2, with a tentative D call TRBD1 (6 bases). The CDR3 is 13 residues long. CDR1 and CDR2 (germline): MNHEY, SVGAGI. Trimming removed 6 bases at V and 8 bases at J, with 16 bases between. CDR3 coding DNA: TGTGCCAGCAGCCCGGGACAATCGGACGGCTACACCTTC. Translated: CASSPGQSDGYTF.

V is TRBV2 and J is TRBJ2-1, with TRBD2 identical over 10 bases. There are 15 residues in the CDR3. Germline trimming cut 10 bases from V and 4 bases from J; bases unmatched to any gene: 10. Germline assignment: CDR1 SNHLY and CDR2 FYNNEI. The CDR3, as DNA: TGTGCCACCAGGGCGGGACTAGCGTCTTACAATGAGCAGTTCTTC. This encodes CATRAGLASYNEQFF.

V and J are TRBV3-1 (or the pseudogene TRBV3-2) and TRBJ2-5, with 8 nucleotides matching TRBD2. The CDR3 totals 16 residues. CDR1 LGHDT and CDR2 YNNKEL come from the germline V gene (reference sequence). V was pared by 1 base and J by 5 bases, with 9 bases of the junction left unmatched. The CDR3 DNA follows: TGTGCCAGCAGCCAAGCTGGGACCCCGGGGGGGGAGACCCAGTACTTC. Amino acids: CASSQAGTPGGETQYF.

This chain links TRBV12-3 or TRBV12-4 with TRBJ1-2; D remains ambiguous. V was cut by 3 bases and J by 6 bases, with 2 bases left in between. The CDR3 spans 10 residues. The CDR3 loop is CASSFNGYTF. CDR3 DNA sequence: TGTGCCAGCAGTTTCAATGGCTACACCTTC.

The rearrangement uses TRBV7-9 and TRBJ2-1; TRBD2 matches at 8 bases. The CDR3 is made up of 15 amino acids. Trimming removed 1 base from V and 7 bases from J; junction bases left unmatched: 6. Germline loops: CDR1 SEHNR, CDR2 FQNEAQ (reference sequence). This CDR3 reads CASSLEGSGKNEQFF. CDR3 coding DNA: TGTGCCAGCAGCTTAGAGGGTAGCGGGAAGAATGAGCAGTTCTTC.

This sequence joins TRBV2 and TRBJ1-5; 8 nucleotides line up with TRBD1. CDR1 and CDR2 from the germline V gene are SNHLY and FYNNEI. The CDR3 has 15 amino acids. With V trimmed by 2 bases and J by 9 bases, 9 bases remained unmatched. CDR3 sequence: CASSELGQGPWPQHF. In nucleotides, the CDR3 is TGTGCCAGCAGTGAACTCGGACAGGGTCCTTGGCCCCAGCATTTT.

V usage is TRBV24-1 and J usage is TRBJ2-7; D may be TRBD1 (5 bases). This CDR3 has 14 amino acids. Per the germline V gene, CDR1 is KGHDR and CDR2 is SFDVKD. V lost 4 bases to trimming and J lost 3 bases, with 12 bases between them. This CDR3 reads CATSDLGHVYEQYF. The CDR3 region has the DNA TGTGCCACCAGTGACCTTGGACACGTCTACGAGCAGTACTTC.

The rearrangement links TRBV19 to TRBJ1-6; weak D call: TRBD1 (6 bases). Germline V CDR1 and CDR2: LNHDA, SQIVND (reference sequence). Trimming stripped 3 bases from V and 6 bases from J, with 18 bases between. This CDR3 comprises 17 residues. CDR3 amino acids: CASSILGQNNLNSPLHF. CDR3 DNA sequence: TGTGCCAGTAGTATCCTAGGACAGAACAACCTTAATTCACCCCTCCACTTT.

The CDR3 region has the DNA TGTGCCAGCAGTCCTTCCGACAGGGGCTGGAATCAGCCCCAGCATTTT. Its translation: CASSPSDRGWNQPQHF. This sequence joins TRBV3-1 (or the pseudogene TRBV3-2) and TRBJ1-5, with TRBD1 matching over 8 bases. The germline V gene encodes CDR1 LGHDT and CDR2 YNNKEL (reference sequence). The CDR3 extends over 16 amino acids. V was pared by 6 bases and J by 4 bases, with 11 bases of the junction left unmatched.

The chain couples TRBV25-1 to TRBJ2-1; a possible D gene is TRBD1 (6 bases). Germline V gives CDR1 MGHDK, CDR2 SYGVNS. CDR3 length equals 15 residues. V lost 1 base and J 8 bases, leaving 15 bases between the germline ends. The CDR3 loop reads CASSEFRGGSDEQFF. The CDR3, as DNA: TGTGCCAGCAGTGAATTCCGAGGGGGATCAGATGAGCAGTTCTTC.

The V gene is TRBV5-1, the J gene TRBJ1-2, with D perhaps matching TRBD1 (6 bases). The V end lost 3 bases, the J end lost 4 bases, and 10 bases lay between the germline ends. This CDR3 comprises 13 residues. Germline values: CDR1 SGHRS, CDR2 YFSETQ. This CDR3 is CASSYGDTYGYTF. The CDR3 DNA sequence: TGCGCCAGCAGCTATGGGGACACCTATGGCTACACCTTC.